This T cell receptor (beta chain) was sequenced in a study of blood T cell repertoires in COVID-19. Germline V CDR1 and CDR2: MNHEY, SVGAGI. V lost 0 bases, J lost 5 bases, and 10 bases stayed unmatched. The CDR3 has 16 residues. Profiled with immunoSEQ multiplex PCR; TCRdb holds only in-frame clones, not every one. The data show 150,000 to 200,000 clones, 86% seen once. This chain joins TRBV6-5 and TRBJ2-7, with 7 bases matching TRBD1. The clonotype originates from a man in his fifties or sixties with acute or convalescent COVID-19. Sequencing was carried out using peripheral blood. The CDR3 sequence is CASSYSPSPGQDEQYF. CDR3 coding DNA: TGTGCCAGCAGTTACTCTCCCTCACCTGGACAGGACGAGCAGTACTTC.